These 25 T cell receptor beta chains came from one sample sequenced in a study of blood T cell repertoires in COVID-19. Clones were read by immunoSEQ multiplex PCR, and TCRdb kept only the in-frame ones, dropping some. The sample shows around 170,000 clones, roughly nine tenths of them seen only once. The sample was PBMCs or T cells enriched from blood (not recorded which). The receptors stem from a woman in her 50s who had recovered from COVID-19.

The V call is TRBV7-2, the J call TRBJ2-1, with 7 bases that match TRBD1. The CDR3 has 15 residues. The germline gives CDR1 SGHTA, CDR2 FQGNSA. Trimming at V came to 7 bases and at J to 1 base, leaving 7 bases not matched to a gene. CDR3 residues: CASKQGPESYNEQFF. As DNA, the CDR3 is TGTGCCAGCAAACAGGGGCCCGAATCCTACAATGAGCAGTTCTTC.

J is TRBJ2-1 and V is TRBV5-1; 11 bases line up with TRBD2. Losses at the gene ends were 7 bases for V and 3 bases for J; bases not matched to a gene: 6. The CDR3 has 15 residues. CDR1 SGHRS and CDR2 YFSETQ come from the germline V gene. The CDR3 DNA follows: TGCGCCAGCGCAACCGGGACTAGCGGCTACAATGAGCAGTTCTTC. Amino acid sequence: CASATGTSGYNEQFF.

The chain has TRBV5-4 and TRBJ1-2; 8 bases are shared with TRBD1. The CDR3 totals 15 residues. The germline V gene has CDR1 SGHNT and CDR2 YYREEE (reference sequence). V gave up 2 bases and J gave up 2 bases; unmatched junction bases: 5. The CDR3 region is CASSLADRENYGYTF. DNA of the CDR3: TGTGCCAGCAGCTTAGCGGACAGGGAGAACTATGGCTACACCTTC.

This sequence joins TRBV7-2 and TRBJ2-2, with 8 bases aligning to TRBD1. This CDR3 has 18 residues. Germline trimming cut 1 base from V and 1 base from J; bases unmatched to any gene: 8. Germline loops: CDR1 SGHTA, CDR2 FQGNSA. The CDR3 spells CASSLVHSGTGNTGELFF. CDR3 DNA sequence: TGTGCCAGCAGCTTAGTCCACTCCGGGACAGGGAACACCGGGGAGCTGTTTTTT.

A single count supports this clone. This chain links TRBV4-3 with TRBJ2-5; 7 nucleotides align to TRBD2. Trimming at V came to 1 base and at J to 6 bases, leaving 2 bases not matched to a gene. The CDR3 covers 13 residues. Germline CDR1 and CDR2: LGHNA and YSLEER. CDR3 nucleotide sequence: TGCGCCAGCAGCCAAGGGCGGGAGAAGACCCAGTACTTC. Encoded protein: CASSQGREKTQYF.

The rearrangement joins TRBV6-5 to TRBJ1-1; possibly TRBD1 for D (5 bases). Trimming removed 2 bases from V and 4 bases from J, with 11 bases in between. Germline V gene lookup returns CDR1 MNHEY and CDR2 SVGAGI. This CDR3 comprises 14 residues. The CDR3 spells CASSYIRGITEAFF. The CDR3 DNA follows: TGTGCCAGCAGTTACATTAGGGGAATCACTGAAGCTTTCTTT.

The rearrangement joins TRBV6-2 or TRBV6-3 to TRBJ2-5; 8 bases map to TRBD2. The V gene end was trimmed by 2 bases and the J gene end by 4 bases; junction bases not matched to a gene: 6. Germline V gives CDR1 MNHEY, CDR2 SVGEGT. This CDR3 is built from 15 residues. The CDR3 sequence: CASSYAGGGGETQYF. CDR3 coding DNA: TGTGCCAGCAGTTACGCCGGGGGGGGCGGAGAGACCCAGTACTTC.

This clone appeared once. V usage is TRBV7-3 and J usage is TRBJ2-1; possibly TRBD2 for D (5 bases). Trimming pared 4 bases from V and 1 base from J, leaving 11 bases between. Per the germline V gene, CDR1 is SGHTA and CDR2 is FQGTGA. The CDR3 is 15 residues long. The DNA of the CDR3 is TGTGCCAGCAGCTCTTCCCGGGATTCCTACAATGAGCAGTTCTTC. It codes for CASSSSRDSYNEQFF.

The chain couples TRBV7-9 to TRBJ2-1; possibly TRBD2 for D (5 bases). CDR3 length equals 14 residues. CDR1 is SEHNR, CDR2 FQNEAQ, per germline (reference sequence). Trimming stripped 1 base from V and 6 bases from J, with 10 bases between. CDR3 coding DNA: TGTGCCAGCAGCTTAGGGGAGCCAGGCAATGAGCAGTTCTTC. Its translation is CASSLGEPGNEQFF.

The CDR3 DNA reads as TGTGCCAGCAGCTCCCAGCGGGGTGAGCAGTTCTTC. It yields the protein CASSSQRGEQFF. The rearrangement joins TRBV7-9 to TRBJ2-1; 7 positions match TRBD2. Trimming at V came to 4 bases and at J to 9 bases, leaving 3 bases not matched to a gene. The germline V gene encodes CDR1 SEHNR and CDR2 FQNEAQ (reference sequence). This CDR3 has 12 amino acids.

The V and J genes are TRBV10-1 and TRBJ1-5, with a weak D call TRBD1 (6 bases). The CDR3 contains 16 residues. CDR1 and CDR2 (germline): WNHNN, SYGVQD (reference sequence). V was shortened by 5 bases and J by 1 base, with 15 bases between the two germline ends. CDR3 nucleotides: TGCGCCAGCAGTTGTACAGGGTTGGGGAGCAATCAGCCCCAGCATTTT. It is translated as CASSCTGLGSNQPQHF.

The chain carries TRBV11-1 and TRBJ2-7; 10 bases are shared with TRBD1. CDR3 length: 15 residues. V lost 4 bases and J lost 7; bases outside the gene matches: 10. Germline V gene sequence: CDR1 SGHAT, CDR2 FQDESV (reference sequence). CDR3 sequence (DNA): TGTGCCAGCAGCTCACGACCCGGGACAGGGGCGGAGCAGTACTTC. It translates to CASSSRPGTGAEQYF. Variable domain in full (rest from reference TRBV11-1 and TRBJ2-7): EAEVAQSPRYKITEKSQAVAFWCDPISGHATLYWYRQILGQGPELLVQFQDESVVDDSQLPKDRFSAERLKGVDSTLKIQPAELGDSAMYLCASSSRPGTGAEQYFGPGTRLTVT.

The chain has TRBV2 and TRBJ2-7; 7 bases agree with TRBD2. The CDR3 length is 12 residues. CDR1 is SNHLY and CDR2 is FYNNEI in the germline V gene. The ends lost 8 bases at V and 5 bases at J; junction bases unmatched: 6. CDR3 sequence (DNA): TGTGCCAGCTCACCCCGGGGGGACGAGCAGTACTTC. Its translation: CASSPRGDEQYF.

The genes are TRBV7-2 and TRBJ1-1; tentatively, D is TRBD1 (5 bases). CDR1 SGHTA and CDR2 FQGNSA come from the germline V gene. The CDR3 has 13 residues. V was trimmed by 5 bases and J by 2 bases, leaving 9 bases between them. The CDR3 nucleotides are TGTGCCAGCAGCCGGGACTACAACACTGAAGCTTTCTTT. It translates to CASSRDYNTEAFF. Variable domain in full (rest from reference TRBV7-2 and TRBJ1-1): GAGVSQSPSNKVTEKGKDVELRCDPISGHTALYWYRQSLGQGLEFLIYFQGNSAPDKSGLPSDRFSAERTGGSVSTLTIQRTQQEDSAVYLCASSRDYNTEAFFGQGTRLTVV.

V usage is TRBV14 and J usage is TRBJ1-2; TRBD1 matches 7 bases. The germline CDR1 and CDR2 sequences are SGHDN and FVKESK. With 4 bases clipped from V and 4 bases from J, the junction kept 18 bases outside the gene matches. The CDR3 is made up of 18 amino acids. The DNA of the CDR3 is TGTGCCAGCAGCCGATCCGGGGGACAGCCGGGATATGGCTATGGCTACACCTTC. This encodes CASSRSGGQPGYGYGYTF.

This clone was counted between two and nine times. The CDR3 region is CASSLSGTGGRGEQYF. CDR3 DNA: TGTGCCAGCAGCTTGTCAGGGACAGGGGGCCGTGGGGAGCAGTACTTC. The genes are TRBV5-5 and TRBJ2-7, with TRBD1 matching 12 bases. This CDR3 contains 16 residues. With 1 base clipped from V and 7 bases from J, the junction kept 9 bases outside the gene matches. Germline V CDR1 and CDR2: SGHKS, YYEKEE (reference sequence).

CDR3 amino acids: CASSVARDNSYEQYF. The CDR3 DNA reads as TGTGCCAGCAGCGTAGCCAGGGACAACTCCTACGAGCAGTACTTC. The gene calls are TRBV9 and TRBJ2-7, with a weak D call TRBD1 (6 bases). The CDR3 is 15 amino acids. Per the germline V gene, CDR1 is SGDLS and CDR2 is YYNGEE. With 0 bases removed from V and 0 bases from J, the gap between germline ends came to 10 bases.

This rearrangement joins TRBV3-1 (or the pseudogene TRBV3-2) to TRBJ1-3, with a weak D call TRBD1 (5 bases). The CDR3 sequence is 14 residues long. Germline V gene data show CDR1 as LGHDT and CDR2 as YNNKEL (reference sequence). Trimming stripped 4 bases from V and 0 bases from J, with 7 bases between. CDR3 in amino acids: CASSPDSSGNTIYF. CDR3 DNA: TGTGCCAGCAGCCCAGACAGCTCTGGAAACACCATATATTTT.

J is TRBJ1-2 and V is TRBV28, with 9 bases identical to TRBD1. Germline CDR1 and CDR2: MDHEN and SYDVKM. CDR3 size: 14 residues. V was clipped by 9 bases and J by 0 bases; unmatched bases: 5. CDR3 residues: CASLNRGPNYGYTF. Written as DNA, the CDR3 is TGTGCCAGTCTTAACAGGGGGCCTAACTATGGCTACACCTTC.

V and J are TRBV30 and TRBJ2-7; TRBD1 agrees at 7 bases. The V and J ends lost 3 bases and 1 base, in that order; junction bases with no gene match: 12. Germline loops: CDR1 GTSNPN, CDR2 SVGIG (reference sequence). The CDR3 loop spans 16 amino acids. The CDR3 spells CAWSIPGTARSYEQYF. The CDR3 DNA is TGTGCCTGGAGCATACCTGGGACAGCCAGATCCTACGAGCAGTACTTC.

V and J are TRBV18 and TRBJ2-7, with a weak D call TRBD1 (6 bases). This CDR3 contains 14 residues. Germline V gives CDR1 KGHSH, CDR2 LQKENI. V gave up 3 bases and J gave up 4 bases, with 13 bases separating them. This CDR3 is CASSPPGQLYEQYF. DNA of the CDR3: TGTGCCAGCTCACCGCCAGGACAGTTATACGAGCAGTACTTC.

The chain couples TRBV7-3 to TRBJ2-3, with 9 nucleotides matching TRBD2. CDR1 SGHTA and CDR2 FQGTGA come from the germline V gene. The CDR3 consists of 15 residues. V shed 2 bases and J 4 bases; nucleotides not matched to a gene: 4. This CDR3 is CASSLHAGGADTQYF. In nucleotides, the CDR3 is TGTGCCAGCAGCTTACACGCGGGAGGGGCAGATACGCAGTATTTT.

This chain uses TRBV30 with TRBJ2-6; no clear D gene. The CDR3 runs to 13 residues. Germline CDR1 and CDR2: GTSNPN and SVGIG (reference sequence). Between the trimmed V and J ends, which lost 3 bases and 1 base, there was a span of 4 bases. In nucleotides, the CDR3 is TGTGCCTGGAGCCCTTCTGGGGCCAACGTCCTGACTTTC. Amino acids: CAWSPSGANVLTF.

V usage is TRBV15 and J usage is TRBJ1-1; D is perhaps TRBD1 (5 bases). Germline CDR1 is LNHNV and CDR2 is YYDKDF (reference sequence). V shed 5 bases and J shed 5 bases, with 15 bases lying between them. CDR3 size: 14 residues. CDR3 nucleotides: TGTGCCACCAGCTGGAAATTGGGGGGGACTGAAGCTTTCTTT. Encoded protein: CATSWKLGGTEAFF.

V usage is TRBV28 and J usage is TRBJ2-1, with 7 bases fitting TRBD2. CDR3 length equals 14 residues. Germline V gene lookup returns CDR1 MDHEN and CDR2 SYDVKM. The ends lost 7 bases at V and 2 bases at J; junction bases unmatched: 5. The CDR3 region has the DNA TGTGCCAGCACTCGCGGGGGTACCTACAATGAGCAGTTCTTC. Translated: CASTRGGTYNEQFF. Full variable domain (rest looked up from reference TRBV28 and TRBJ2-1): DVKVTQSSRYLVKRTGEKVFLECVQDMDHENMFWYRQDPGLGLRLIYFSYDVKMKEKGDIPEGYSVSREKKERFSLILESASTNQTSMYLCASTRGGTYNEQFFGPGTRLTVL.